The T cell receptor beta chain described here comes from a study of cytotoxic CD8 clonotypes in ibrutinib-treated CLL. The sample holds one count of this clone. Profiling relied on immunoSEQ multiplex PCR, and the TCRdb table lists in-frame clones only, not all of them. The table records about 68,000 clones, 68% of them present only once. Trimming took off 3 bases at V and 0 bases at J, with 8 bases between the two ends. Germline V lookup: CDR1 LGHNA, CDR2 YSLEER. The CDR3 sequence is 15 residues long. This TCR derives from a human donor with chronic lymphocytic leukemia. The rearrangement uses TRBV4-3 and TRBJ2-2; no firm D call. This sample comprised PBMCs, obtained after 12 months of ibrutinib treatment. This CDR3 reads CASSHEDSNTGELFF. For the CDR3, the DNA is TGCGCCAGCAGCCACGAGGATTCGAACACCGGGGAGCTGTTTTTT.